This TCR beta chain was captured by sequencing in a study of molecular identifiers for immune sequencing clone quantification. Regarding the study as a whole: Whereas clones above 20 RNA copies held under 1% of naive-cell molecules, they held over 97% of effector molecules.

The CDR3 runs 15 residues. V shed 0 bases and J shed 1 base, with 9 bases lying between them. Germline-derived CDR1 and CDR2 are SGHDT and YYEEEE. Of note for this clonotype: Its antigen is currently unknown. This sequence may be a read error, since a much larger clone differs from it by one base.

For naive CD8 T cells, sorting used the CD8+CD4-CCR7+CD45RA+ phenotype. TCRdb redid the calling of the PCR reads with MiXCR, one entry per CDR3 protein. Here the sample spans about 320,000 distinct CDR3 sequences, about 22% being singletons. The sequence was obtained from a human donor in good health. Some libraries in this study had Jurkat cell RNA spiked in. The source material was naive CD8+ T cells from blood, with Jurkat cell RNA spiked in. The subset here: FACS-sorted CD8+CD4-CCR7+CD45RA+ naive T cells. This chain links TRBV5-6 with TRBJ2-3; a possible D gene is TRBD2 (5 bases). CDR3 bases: TGTGCCAGCAGCTTGGTCGGGGTTGGCACAGATACGCAGTATTTT. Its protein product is CASSLVGVGTDTQYF.